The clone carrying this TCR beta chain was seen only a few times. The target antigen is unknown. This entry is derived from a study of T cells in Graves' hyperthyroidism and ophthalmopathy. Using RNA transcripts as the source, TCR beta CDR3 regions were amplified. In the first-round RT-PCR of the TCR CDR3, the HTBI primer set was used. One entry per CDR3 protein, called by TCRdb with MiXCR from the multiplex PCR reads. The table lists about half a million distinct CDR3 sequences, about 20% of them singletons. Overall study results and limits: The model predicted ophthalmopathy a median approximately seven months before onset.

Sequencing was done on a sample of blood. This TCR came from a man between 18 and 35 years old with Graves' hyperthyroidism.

The CDR3 sequence is CASSFHREGYTF. The CDR3 DNA sequence: TGTGCCAGCAGTTTTCACAGGGAAGGCTACACCTTC. V usage is TRBV12-3 or TRBV12-4 and J usage is TRBJ1-2, with D possibly matching TRBD1 (6 bases). There are 12 residues in the CDR3. Trimming pared 3 bases from V and 8 bases from J, leaving 10 bases between.